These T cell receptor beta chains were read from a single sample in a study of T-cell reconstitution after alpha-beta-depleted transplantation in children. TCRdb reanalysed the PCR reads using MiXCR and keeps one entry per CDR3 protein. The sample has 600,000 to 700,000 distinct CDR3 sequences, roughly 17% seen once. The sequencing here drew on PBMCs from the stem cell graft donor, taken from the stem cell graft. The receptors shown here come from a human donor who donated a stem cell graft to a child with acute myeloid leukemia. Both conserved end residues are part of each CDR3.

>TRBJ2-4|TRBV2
CASSAWGGNIQYF
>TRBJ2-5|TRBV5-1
CASSAGGLETQYF
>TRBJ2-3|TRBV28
CASSERGGLTDTQYF
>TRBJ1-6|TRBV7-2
CASTSPSYGQGVSPLHF
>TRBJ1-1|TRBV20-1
CSAGRGGTEAFF
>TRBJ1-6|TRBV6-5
CASSYSRGQGNSPLHF
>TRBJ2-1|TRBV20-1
CSARDPAGGSLYNEQFF
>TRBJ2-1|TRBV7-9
CASSLFFLGEQFF
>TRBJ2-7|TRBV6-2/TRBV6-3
CASQGLDGTYEQYF
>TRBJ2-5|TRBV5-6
CASSLVRAEETQYF
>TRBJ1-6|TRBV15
CATGGGRSYNSPLHF
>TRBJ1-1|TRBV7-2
CASSSSFLGLNTEAFF
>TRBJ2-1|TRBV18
CASSRPGLAGGSEQFF
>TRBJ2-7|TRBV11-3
CASSLPSFGEQYF
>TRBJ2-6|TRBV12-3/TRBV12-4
CASSFTASGANVLTF
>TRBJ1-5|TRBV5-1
CAIIGQGNQPQHF
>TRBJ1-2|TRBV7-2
CASSFGSHGQAYTF
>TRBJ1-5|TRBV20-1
CSARDSGGQGVRQPQHF
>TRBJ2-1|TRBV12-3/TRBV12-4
CASSLGLPQHEQFF
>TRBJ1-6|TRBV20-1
CSAFPPGTQYSPLHF
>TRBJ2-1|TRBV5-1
CASSEGTGGHGNEQFF